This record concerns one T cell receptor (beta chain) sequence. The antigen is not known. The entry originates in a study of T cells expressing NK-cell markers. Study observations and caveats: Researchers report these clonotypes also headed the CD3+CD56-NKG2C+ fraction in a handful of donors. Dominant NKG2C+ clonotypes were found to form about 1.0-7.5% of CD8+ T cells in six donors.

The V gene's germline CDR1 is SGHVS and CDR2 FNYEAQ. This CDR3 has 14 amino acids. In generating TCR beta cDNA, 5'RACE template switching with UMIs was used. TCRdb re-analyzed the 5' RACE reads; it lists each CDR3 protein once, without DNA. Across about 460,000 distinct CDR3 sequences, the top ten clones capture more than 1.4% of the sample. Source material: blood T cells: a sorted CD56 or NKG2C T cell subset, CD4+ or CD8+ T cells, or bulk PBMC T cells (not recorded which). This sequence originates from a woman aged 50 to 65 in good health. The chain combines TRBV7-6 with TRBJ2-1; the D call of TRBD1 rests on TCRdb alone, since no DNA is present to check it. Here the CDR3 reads CASSLLEGAGEQFF.